Sequencing of this T cell receptor (beta chain) was carried out in a study of T-cell reconstitution after alpha-beta-depleted transplantation in children. As it was prepared, the TCRbeta library received unique molecular identifiers. MiXCR was run by TCRdb on the PCR reads, yielding one entry per CDR3 protein. The sample gives approximately 400,000 distinct CDR3 sequences, roughly a tenth of which show up once; 4.5% to 7% is in the top ten. Germline loops: CDR1 MNHEY, CDR2 SVGAGI. Trimming pared 6 bases from V and 3 bases from J, leaving 13 bases between. The CDR3 has 14 amino acids. V and J are TRBV6-5 and TRBJ2-3; D is undetermined. The sample in question was PBMCs from the stem cell graft donor, obtained from the stem cell graft. The sequence was obtained from a human donor who donated a stem cell graft to a child with acute myeloid leukemia. CDR3: CASSQSYGTDTQYF. The CDR3 bases are TGTGCCAGCAGCCAGTCCTACGGGACAGATACGCAGTATTTT.